This is a list of T cell receptor beta chains from one sample in a study of OX40 agonist ivuxolimab in advanced cancers. Sequencing used immunoSEQ multiplex PCR; TCRdb keeps in-frame clones, though not all of them. The data contain about 20,000 clones, approximately 80% of them singletons. Sequenced material: CD4+ or CD8+ T cells sorted from blood, taken in a trial of the OX40 agonist ivuxolimab. The origin of the receptors is an adult with an advanced solid tumor such as melanoma, head and neck, liver or kidney cancer. Each CDR3 is given with its conserved first and last residue. Each record gives: clone size, V gene, D gene, J gene, CDR3 protein, CDR3 DNA. A D gene is named only where the DNA matches it firmly. The size field is filled for only some rows; it gives once, few, many or a size class.

NA,TRBV7-2,NA,TRBJ2-3,CASSPTGSATDTQYF,TGTGCCAGCAGCCCTACGGGGAGCGCGACAGATACGCAGTATTTT
NA,TRBV27,TRBD1,TRBJ2-7,CASSLWDRVYEQYF,TGTGCCAGCAGTTTATGGGACAGGGTCTACGAGCAGTACTTC
NA,TRBV11-2,NA,TRBJ1-5,CASSLDFGVPQPQHF,TGTGCCAGCAGCTTAGATTTTGGGGTCCCTCAGCCCCAGCATTTT
NA,TRBV6-1,NA,TRBJ1-3,CASRSGGRNTIYF,TGTGCCAGCAGGTCTGGGGGAAGAAACACCATATATTTT
few,TRBV4-3,NA,TRBJ2-7,CASSQEESEQYF,TGCGCCAGCAGCCAAGAGGAGAGCGAGCAGTACTTC
few,TRBV4-3,NA,TRBJ2-2,CASSQGGQGTGELFF,TGCGCCAGCAGCCAAGGGGGGCAGGGGACCGGGGAGCTGTTTTTT
NA,TRBV30,NA,TRBJ1-2,CAWEPQAYGYTF,TGTGCCTGGGAGCCTCAGGCGTATGGCTACACCTTC
NA,TRBV2,TRBD2,TRBJ2-2,CASSTPYGGRPTGELFF,TGTGCCAGCAGTACCCCCTACGGCGGGAGACCCACCGGGGAGCTGTTTTTT
NA,TRBV20-1,NA,TRBJ1-2,CSASLGSGYTF,TGCAGTGCTAGCTTAGGCTCTGGCTACACCTTC
medium-sized,TRBV6-4,TRBD1,TRBJ1-5,CASSRGPDNQPQHF,TGTGCCAGTTCCAGGGGGCCGGACAATCAGCCCCAGCATTTT
NA,TRBV7-8,NA,TRBJ2-2,CASSLAREWGRAGELFF,TGTGCCAGCAGCTTAGCTCGGGAGTGGGGTCGGGCCGGGGAGCTGTTTTTT
NA,TRBV25-1,TRBD1,TRBJ2-4,CASSDESGGNIQYF,TGTGCCAGCAGTGATGAATCAGGGGGAAACATTCAGTACTTC
NA,TRBV4-3,NA,TRBJ2-7,CASSLGTGYEQYF,TGCGCCAGCAGCCTGGGCACGGGCTACGAGCAGTACTTC
NA,TRBV19,NA,TRBJ1-1,CASSMGLQGTEAFF,TGTGCCAGTAGTATGGGGCTGCAGGGCACTGAAGCTTTCTTT
NA,TRBV7-9,TRBD2,TRBJ2-5,CASSERGASGEETQYF,TGTGCCAGCAGCGAGCGTGGGGCTAGCGGGGAAGAGACCCAGTACTTC
NA,TRBV5-4,TRBD1,TRBJ1-2,CASSLARGNDYGYTF,TGTGCCAGCAGCTTGGCCAGGGGGAACGACTATGGCTACACCTTC
NA,TRBV29-1,TRBD2,TRBJ2-3,CSVTGLAGGPSTDTQYF,TGCAGCGTTACGGGACTAGCGGGAGGGCCAAGCACAGATACGCAGTATTTT
medium-sized,TRBV27,NA,TRBJ1-5,CASSLSRSGNQPQHF,TGTGCCAGCAGTTTGTCCAGGTCGGGCAATCAGCCCCAGCATTTT
once,TRBV11-2,TRBD2,TRBJ2-5,CASSLGGSGETQYF,TGTGCCAGCAGCTTAGGCGGGAGCGGAGAGACCCAGTACTTC
NA,TRBV5-1,NA,TRBJ2-5,CASSLDVGAQETQYF,TGCGCCAGCAGCTTGGATGTTGGGGCCCAAGAGACCCAGTACTTC
NA,TRBV27,NA,TRBJ1-3,CASSLTGRNGNTIYF,TGTGCCAGCAGTTTAACCGGACGGAACGGAAACACCATATATTTT
NA,TRBV18,NA,TRBJ1-2,CASSPLQDSYGYTF,TGTGCCAGCTCTCCCCTACAGGACTCCTATGGCTACACCTTC
NA,TRBV5-4,TRBD1,TRBJ2-3,CASSPPGQGAHTQYF,TGTGCCAGCAGCCCCCCCGGGCAGGGGGCACATACGCAGTATTTT
NA,TRBV7-3,TRBD2,TRBJ2-1,CASSLSPGTSGLSREQFF,TGTGCCAGCAGCTTAAGCCCCGGGACTAGCGGTTTGTCACGGGAGCAGTTCTTC
NA,TRBV18,NA,TRBJ2-5,CASSPSRETQYF,TGTGCCAGCTCACCAAGTCGAGAGACCCAGTACTTC
NA,TRBV7-8,TRBD1,TRBJ2-7,CASSLDRGDEQYF,TGTGCCAGCAGCTTGGACAGGGGGGACGAGCAGTACTTC
few,TRBV10-3,TRBD1,TRBJ1-2,CAMGTGQTYGYTF,TGTGCCATGGGGACGGGACAGACCTATGGCTACACCTTC
NA,TRBV19,NA,TRBJ1-5,CASSIVGSSNQPQHF,TGTGCCAGTAGTATAGTTGGGAGTTCGAATCAGCCCCAGCATTTT
NA,TRBV30,TRBD1,TRBJ1-3,CAWSLDRDSGNTIYF,TGTGCCTGGAGCTTAGACAGGGACTCTGGAAACACCATATATTTT
NA,TRBV18,NA,TRBJ1-2,CASSPQQGRIVYGYTF,TGTGCCAGCTCACCTCAACAGGGCAGGATAGTCTATGGCTACACCTTC
NA,TRBV4-2,NA,TRBJ1-3,CASSQEVGLGNTIYF,TGTGCCAGCAGCCAAGAAGTAGGGCTAGGAAACACCATATATTTT
NA,TRBV7-9,NA,TRBJ2-2,CLIPRTSTGELFF,TGCCTGATACCTAGGACTTCCACCGGGGAGCTGTTTTTT
NA,TRBV5-4,NA,TRBJ2-1,CASSLGGGGAVEQFF,TGTGCCAGCAGCTTGGGTGGAGGGGGCGCGGTTGAGCAGTTCTTC
NA,TRBV5-1,TRBD1,TRBJ1-2,CASSLGGQGATFYTF,TGCGCCAGCAGCTTGGGTGGACAGGGGGCAACCTTCTACACCTTC
NA,TRBV7-9,TRBD1,TRBJ1-4,CASSISDRGRATNEKLFF,TGTGCCAGCAGCATTTCAGACAGGGGGCGTGCAACTAATGAAAAACTGTTTTTT
NA,TRBV6-5,NA,TRBJ1-4,CASSTTATNEKLFF,TGTGCCAGCAGTACGACAGCAACTAATGAAAAACTGTTTTTT
NA,TRBV29-1,NA,TRBJ2-1,CSVEGGLVKNNEQFF,TGCAGCGTTGAGGGTGGGCTAGTAAAGAACAATGAGCAGTTCTTC
NA,TRBV19,TRBD1,TRBJ2-1,CASSTTGGSYNEQFF,TGTGCCAGTAGCACTACAGGGGGTTCCTACAATGAGCAGTTCTTC
NA,TRBV6-4,NA,TRBJ1-5,CAGRGSNQPQHF,TGTGCGGGGCGGGGTAGCAATCAGCCCCAGCATTTT
NA,TRBV7-2,TRBD1,TRBJ2-2,CASSLGTGNTGELFF,TGTGCCAGCAGCTTAGGGACAGGGAACACCGGGGAGCTGTTTTTT
NA,TRBV28,TRBD2,TRBJ2-6,CASKGTNSGANVLTF,TGTGCCAGCAAGGGGACTAACTCTGGGGCCAACGTCCTGACTTTC
NA,TRBV30,NA,TRBJ2-6,CAWKGGANVLTF,TGTGCCTGGAAGGGTGGGGCCAACGTCCTGACTTTC
NA,TRBV10-1,TRBD2,TRBJ2-3,CASVSQRGGPDTQYF,TGCGCCAGCGTCTCCCAGCGGGGGGGCCCAGATACGCAGTATTTT
NA,TRBV30,NA,TRBJ1-4,CALGRTNEKLFF,TGTGCCTTGGGCCGAACTAATGAAAAACTGTTTTTT
NA,TRBV5-1,NA,TRBJ2-7,CASSLPDGEQYF,TGCGCCAGCAGCTTGCCAGACGGCGAGCAGTACTTC
NA,TRBV19,TRBD1,TRBJ1-2,CASSGDREAGGYTF,TGTGCCAGTAGTGGGGACAGGGAAGCTGGTGGCTACACCTTC
NA,TRBV5-1,TRBD1,TRBJ2-3,CASSTYRGTDTQYF,TGCGCCAGCAGCACATACAGGGGGACAGATACGCAGTATTTT
NA,TRBV19,TRBD1,TRBJ2-3,CASSSPPGQLTDTQYF,TGTGCCAGTAGTTCTCCCCCGGGACAGCTCACAGATACGCAGTATTTT
NA,TRBV11-2,NA,TRBJ1-1,CASSLDRWSAYTEAFF,TGTGCCAGCAGCTTAGATAGGTGGTCGGCTTACACTGAAGCTTTCTTT
NA,TRBV21-1,NA,TRBJ1-2,CASSTGQVHYGYTF,TGTGCCAGCAGCACGGGACAGGTCCACTATGGCTACACCTTC
NA,TRBV6-1,NA,TRBJ1-1,CASKAGPMNTEAFF,TGTGCCAGCAAAGCAGGGCCCATGAACACTGAAGCTTTCTTT
NA,TRBV14,NA,TRBJ2-7,CASDTLPIHEQYF,TGTGCCAGCGACACCTTACCCATCCACGAGCAGTACTTC
NA,TRBV5-1,NA,TRBJ2-5,CASSLVGGHQETQYF,TGCGCCAGCAGCTTGGTGGGGGGGCATCAAGAGACCCAGTACTTC
NA,TRBV4-2,NA,TRBJ1-1,CASSQHKGREAFF,TGTGCCAGCAGCCAACATAAGGGGCGCGAAGCTTTCTTT
NA,TRBV30,NA,TRBJ1-5,CAWRQGNNQPQHF,TGTGCCTGGAGACAGGGAAACAATCAGCCCCAGCATTTT
NA,TRBV6-5,TRBD2,TRBJ2-1,CASREYSGREYEQFF,TGTGCCAGCAGGGAATATAGCGGGAGGGAATATGAGCAGTTCTTC
NA,TRBV5-1,TRBD1,TRBJ2-7,CASSPPGQGYYEQYF,TGCGCCAGCAGCCCCCCGGGACAGGGATACTACGAGCAGTACTTC
NA,TRBV19,NA,TRBJ2-1,CASSGRDGYNEQFF,TGTGCCAGTAGTGGGCGGGACGGATACAATGAGCAGTTCTTC
NA,TRBV7-2,NA,TRBJ2-2,CASSRELFF,TGTGCCAGCAGCCGGGAGCTGTTTTTT
NA,TRBV27,NA,TRBJ2-5,CASSINGGVKTQYF,TGTGCCAGCAGTATTAACGGGGGCGTTAAGACCCAGTACTTC